Presented here are 15 T cell receptor beta chains from one specimen sequenced in a study of identical twins (TCRdb year 2016). The method behind the library was 5' RACE. For sequencing, an Illumina HiSeq 2000 was employed. TCRdb reran the public reads through fastp at Q25 and MiXCR, keeping productive beta chains. Identical CDR3 proteins give one entry, which carries the most common genes and DNA. The sample table records 240,000 or so distinct CDR3 sequences; about 7% of these occur just once. The ten largest account for roughly 3.6% of the sample. This same sample was also taken into another study, of yellow fever vaccine responses in identical twins.

The sequenced material came from memory (CD45RO+) T cells sorted from blood. The sample's cell subset or site label, decoded: CD45RO+ enriched T cells. The receptors originated from a woman between 18 and 29 years old in good health.

This clonotype has at least ten counts. The CDR3 region has the DNA TGTGCCAGCAGGAGATCCGGGGAACGCTACACCTTC. Translating gives CASRRSGERYTF. This chain uses TRBV12-3 or TRBV12-4 with TRBJ1-2; D unclear. The CDR3 is 12 amino acids. Trimming removed 6 bases from V and 9 bases from J, with 14 bases in between.

The table lists this clonotype with many counts. V gene TRBV12-3 or TRBV12-4 combines with J gene TRBJ2-1, with 8 bases fitting TRBD2. This CDR3 spans 15 amino acids. The V gene end was trimmed by 3 bases and the J gene end by 5 bases; junction bases not matched to a gene: 6. The CDR3 nucleotides are TGTGCCAGCAGTTTCCCTGCGGGAGGCAACAATGAGCAGTTCTTC. This codes for CASSFPAGGNNEQFF.

This chain links TRBV3-1 with TRBJ2-5, with 9 bases matching TRBD2. V was clipped by 0 bases and J by 10 bases; unmatched bases: 12. The CDR3 length is 16 residues. Germline CDR1 is LGHDT and CDR2 is YNNKEL (reference sequence). CDR3 sequence reads: CASSQEGLAGWGDQYF. In DNA, the CDR3 is TGTGCCAGCAGCCAAGAAGGGCTAGCGGGGTGGGGGGACCAGTACTTC.

This clonotype was detected a few times. The CDR3 sequence is CASSLGQTFYEQYF. The CDR3 DNA sequence: TGTGCCAGCAGTTTGGGACAGACCTTCTACGAGCAGTACTTC. This chain uses TRBV6-5 with TRBJ2-7; 7 bases agree with TRBD1. Germline trimming cut 4 bases from V and 3 bases from J; bases unmatched to any gene: 6. CDR1 and CDR2 (germline): MNHEY, SVGAGI. CDR3 length: 14 residues.

CDR3 bases: TGTGCCAGCAGCACACCCCGGACAGGGCTAGAGCAGTACGTC. Amino acids: CASSTPRTGLEQYV. The chain recombines TRBV28 with TRBJ2-7; 8 bases map to TRBD1. The V gene end was trimmed by 6 bases and the J gene end by 7 bases; junction bases not matched to a gene: 11. The CDR3 has 14 residues. Looked up from germline, CDR1 is MDHEN and CDR2 is SYDVKM.

This clonotype came up many times. V gene TRBV9 combines with J gene TRBJ1-1; TRBD1 agrees at 7 bases. This CDR3 is built from 14 residues. Germline loops: CDR1 SGDLS, CDR2 YYNGEE. V gave up 5 bases and J gave up 1 base; unmatched junction bases: 5. In DNA, the CDR3 is TGTGCCAGCAGTCTGGGACAGTCGAACACTGAAGCTTTCTTT. This sequence encodes CASSLGQSNTEAFF. Filled out from reference TRBV9 and TRBJ1-1, the complete variable domain reads DSGVTQTPKHLITATGQRVTLRCSPRSGDLSVYWYQQSLDQGLQFLIQYYNGEERAKGNILERFSAQQFPDLHSELNLSSLELGDSALYFCASSLGQSNTEAFFGQGTRLTVV.

The V and J genes are TRBV7-2 and TRBJ1-1, with 7 bases lining up with TRBD1. Trimming took 10 bases from V and 0 from J; bases not matched to a gene: 8. CDR3 length equals 14 residues. The germline CDR1 and CDR2 sequences are SGHTA and FQGNSA. The CDR3 region has the DNA TGTGCCACACAGGAGACAGGGATGAACACTGAAGCTTTCTTT. Protein sequence: CATQETGMNTEAFF.

In its sample, this clonotype was seen many times. J is TRBJ2-2 and V is TRBV5-1; no firm D call. The CDR3 spans 14 residues. Trimming shortened V by 5 bases and J by 0 bases, and 8 bases separated the two germline ends. Germline V gene data show CDR1 as SGHRS and CDR2 as YFSETQ. The chain's CDR3 is CASSKAANTGELFF. CDR3 DNA: TGCGCCAGCAGTAAGGCCGCGAACACCGGGGAGCTGTTTTTT.

This clonotype occurred many times. The chain joins TRBV5-5 to TRBJ1-1, with 10 positions matching TRBD1. V was pared by 4 bases and J by 6 bases, with 6 bases of the junction left unmatched. CDR1 is SGHKS, CDR2 YYEKEE, per germline (reference sequence). This CDR3 is 14 amino acids long. The CDR3 DNA is TGTGCCAGCAGCGCGGGACAGGGGAGAGCTGAAGCTTTCTTT. Residues: CASSAGQGRAEAFF.

At least ten counts were recorded for this clonotype. The gene calls are TRBV15 and TRBJ2-2; 7 positions agree with TRBD1. The V segment lost 11 bases and the J segment 6 bases; nucleotides outside the gene matches: 9. CDR3 length: 13 amino acids. The germline V gene encodes CDR1 LNHNV and CDR2 YYDKDF (reference sequence). DNA of the CDR3: TGTGCCTCCTCTCTAAGGGGGCCCGGGGAGCTGTTTTTT. This encodes CASSLRGPGELFF. Together with reference TRBV15 and TRBJ2-2, the CDR3 gives the full variable domain: DAMVIQNPRYQVTQFGKPVTLSCSQTLNHNVMYWYQQKSSQAPKLLFHYYDKDFNNEADTPDNFQSRRPNTSFCFLDIRSPGLGDTAMYLCASSLRGPGELFFGEGSRLTVL.

This clonotype was counted only a few times. The rearrangement uses TRBV5-1 and TRBJ2-5; 12 bases agree with TRBD2. CDR1 is SGHRS and CDR2 is YFSETQ in the germline V gene. The CDR3 has 17 amino acids. Unmatched junction bases numbered 9, after V lost 4 bases and J lost 2 bases. CDR3 nucleotides: TGCGCCAGCAGCCCCGGACTAGCGGGATCACATCAAGAGACCCAGTACTTC. It is translated as CASSPGLAGSHQETQYF.

V usage is TRBV6-1 and J usage is TRBJ1-4, with a possible D match to TRBD1 (5 bases). This CDR3 region has 14 residues. The germline CDR1 and CDR2 sequences are MNHNS and SASEGT. V shed 6 bases and J shed 7 bases, with 15 bases lying between them. The chain's CDR3 is CASSGLFGGEKLFF. The CDR3, as DNA: TGTGCCAGCAGCGGACTTTTCGGGGGTGAAAAACTGTTTTTT.

V usage is TRBV11-2 and J usage is TRBJ2-6; D may be TRBD1 (6 bases). V shed 7 bases and J shed 0 bases, with 10 bases lying between them. CDR1 is SGHAT and CDR2 is FQNNGV in the germline V gene. CDR3 length equals 15 residues. The CDR3 region is CASTHRDSGANVLTF. CDR3 nucleotide sequence: TGTGCCAGCACCCACAGGGACTCTGGGGCCAACGTCCTGACTTTC.

This clonotype was seen a single time. This may be a read error, as it is one base from a much larger clone. This chain joins TRBV6-1 and TRBJ1-5; a possible D gene is TRBD1 (5 bases). Germline values: CDR1 MNHNS, CDR2 SASEGT. This CDR3 spans 14 amino acids. V was trimmed by 5 bases and J by 2 bases, leaving 10 bases between them. The CDR3 DNA sequence: TGTGCCAGCAGTCGGGGGGGGGGCAATCAGCCCCAGCATTTT. This encodes CASSRGGGNQPQHF.

This clonotype showed up just a few times. The J gene is TRBJ1-2, the V gene TRBV4-1; 10 bases line up with TRBD1. V gave up 4 bases and J gave up 3 bases; unmatched junction bases: 2. The CDR3 covers 14 residues. CDR1 and CDR2 from the germline V gene are MGHRA and YSYEKL. CDR3: CASSLDRGDYGYTF. The CDR3 region has the DNA TGCGCCAGCAGCCTGGACAGGGGGGACTATGGCTACACCTTC.